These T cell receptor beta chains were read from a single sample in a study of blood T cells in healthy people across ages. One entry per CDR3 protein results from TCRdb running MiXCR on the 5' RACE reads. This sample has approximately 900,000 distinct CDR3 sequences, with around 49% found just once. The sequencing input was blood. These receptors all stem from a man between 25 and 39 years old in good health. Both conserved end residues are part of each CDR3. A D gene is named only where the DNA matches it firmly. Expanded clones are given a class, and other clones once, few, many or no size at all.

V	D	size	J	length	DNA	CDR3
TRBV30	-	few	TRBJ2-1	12	TGTGCCTGGGCGGACTACTACAATGAGCAGTTCTTC	CAWADYYNEQFF
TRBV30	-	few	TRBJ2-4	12	TGTGCCTGGAGTGTAACAGAGAACATTCAGTACTTC	CAWSVTENIQYF
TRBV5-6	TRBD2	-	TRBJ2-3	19	TGTGCCAGCAGCTTGGCCCATCTAGCGGGGGGACTTAATGCAGATACGCAGTATTTT	CASSLAHLAGGLNADTQYF
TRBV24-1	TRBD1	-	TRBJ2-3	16	TGTGCCACCAGTGATGTCGACAGGGGGCATTCAAATACGCAGTATTTT	CATSDVDRGHSNTQYF
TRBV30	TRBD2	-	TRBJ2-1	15	TGTGCCTGGAGTGTTGGGGGGGGACCATACAATGAGCAGTTCTTC	CAWSVGGGPYNEQFF
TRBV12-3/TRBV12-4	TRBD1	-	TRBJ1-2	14	TGTGCCAGCAGGTCCTCGACAGGGTTCTATGGCTACACCTTC	CASRSSTGFYGYTF
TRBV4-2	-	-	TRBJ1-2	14	TGTGCCAGCAGCCAAGAGCACAGGGACTATGGCTACACCTTC	CASSQEHRDYGYTF
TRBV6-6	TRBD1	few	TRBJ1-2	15	TGTGCCAGCAGTCGAGACAGGGGCGAAGGTTATGGCTACACCTTC	CASSRDRGEGYGYTF
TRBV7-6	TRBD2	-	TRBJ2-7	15	TGTGCCAGCAGCTTAACTAGCGGGGCGTCCTGCGAGCAGTACTTC	CASSLTSGASCEQYF
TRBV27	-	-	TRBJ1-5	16	TGTGCCAGCAGTTATTTGGGGGGCGCGAGCAATCAGCCCCAGCATTTT	CASSYLGGASNQPQHF
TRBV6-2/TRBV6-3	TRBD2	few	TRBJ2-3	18	TGTGCCAGCGCCCACGGACTAGCGGGGGGGCCCTTCGCGGATACGCAGTATTTT	CASAHGLAGGPFADTQYF
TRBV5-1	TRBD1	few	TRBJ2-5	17	TGCGCCAGCAGCTTGGTCCTACAGGGGATCAACCGAGAGACCCAGTACTTC	CASSLVLQGINRETQYF
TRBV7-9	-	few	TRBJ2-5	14	TGTGCCAGCAGCTTACAGGGGAGCAGAGAGACCCAGTACTTC	CASSLQGSRETQYF
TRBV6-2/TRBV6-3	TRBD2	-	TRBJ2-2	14	TGTGCCAGCATCGGGGGGATATACACCGGGGAGCTGTTTTTT	CASIGGIYTGELFF
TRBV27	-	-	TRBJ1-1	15	TGTGCCAGCAGTCCTCCGGTCGGAATGAACACTGAAGCTTTCTTT	CASSPPVGMNTEAFF
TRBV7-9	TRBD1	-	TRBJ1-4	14	TGTGCCAGCAGCCCGGGACAGGGGAGTGGAAAACTGTTTTTT	CASSPGQGSGKLFF
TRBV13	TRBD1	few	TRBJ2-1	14	TGTGCCAGCGGTAAAGCAGGGGGCAAGAATGAGCAGTTCTTC	CASGKAGGKNEQFF
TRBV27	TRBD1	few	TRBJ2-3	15	TGTGCCAGCAGGGATCCGGGACAGGGGTCTGATACGCAGTATTTT	CASRDPGQGSDTQYF
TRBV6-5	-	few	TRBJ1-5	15	TGTGCCAGCAGTTACTCTTCAGGTAACAATCAGCCCCAGCATTTT	CASSYSSGNNQPQHF
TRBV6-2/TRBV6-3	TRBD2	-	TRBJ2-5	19	TGTGCCAGCAGTTACCGTAGGCGGTCTGGGACTAGCCTCGCGAAGACCCAGTACTTC	CASSYRRRSGTSLAKTQYF
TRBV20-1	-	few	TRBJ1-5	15	TGCAGTGCTAGAGAGAGCGCAGCCAGCAATCAGCCCCAGCATTTT	CSARESAASNQPQHF
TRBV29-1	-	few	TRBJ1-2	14	TGCAGCGTTGTCCCCGACAGCCGAAACTATGGCTACACCTTC	CSVVPDSRNYGYTF
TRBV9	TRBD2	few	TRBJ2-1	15	TGTGCCAGCAGCGTAGAAGCGGGGGGGAGAAATGAGCAGTTCTTC	CASSVEAGGRNEQFF
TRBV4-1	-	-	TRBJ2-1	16	TGCGCCAGCAGCCAGGCCGGGACGGGGAGCTACAATGAGCAGTTCTTC	CASSQAGTGSYNEQFF
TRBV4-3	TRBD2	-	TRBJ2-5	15	TGCGCCAGCAGCTTGAATAGCGGGCGACGCAATGAGCAGTACTTC	CASSLNSGRRNEQYF
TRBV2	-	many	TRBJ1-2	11	TGTGCCAGCAGTGGGGACTATGGCTACACCTTC	CASSGDYGYTF
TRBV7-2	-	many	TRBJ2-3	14	TGTGCCAGCAGGTGGAACCCTAGCACAGATACGCAGTATTTT	CASRWNPSTDTQYF
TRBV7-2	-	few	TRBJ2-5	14	TGTGCCAGCAGCTTATTTGGTGCCTCGGAGACCCAGTACTTC	CASSLFGASETQYF
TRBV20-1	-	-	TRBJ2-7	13	TGCAGTGCTGGGGGACCGAGCTCCTACGAGCAGTACTTC	CSAGGPSSYEQYF
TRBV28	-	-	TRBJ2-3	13	TGTGCCGGCATTCGGGGGGCCACAGATACGCAGTATTTT	CAGIRGATDTQYF
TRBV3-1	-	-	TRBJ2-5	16	TGTGCCAGCAGCCAGAGTAGCAGGGCCGTGGGCGAGACCCAGTACTTC	CASSQSSRAVGETQYF
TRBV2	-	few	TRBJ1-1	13	TGTGCCAGCAGTGGGCGAGGGGGCACTGAAGCTTTCTTT	CASSGRGGTEAFF
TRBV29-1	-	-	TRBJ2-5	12	TGCAGCCGAGTGCGGCACCAAGAGACCCAGTACTTC	CSRVRHQETQYF
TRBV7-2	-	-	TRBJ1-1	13	TGTGCCAGCAGCTCCCTCCCGAACACTGAAGCTTTCTTT	CASSSLPNTEAFF
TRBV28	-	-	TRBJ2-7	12	TGTGCCAGCAGTTTAACTAGGGGCGAGCAGTACTTC	CASSLTRGEQYF
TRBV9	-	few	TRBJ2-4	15	TGTGCCAGCAGCGTAGCCGGGCTTAGCCAAAACATTCAGTACTTC	CASSVAGLSQNIQYF
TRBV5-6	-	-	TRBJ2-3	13	TGTGCCAGCAGCACACAGGGTCCGGGTACGCAGTATTTT	CASSTQGPGTQYF
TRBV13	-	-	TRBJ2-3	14	TGTGCCAGCTCAGATAGCCAGCGCACAGATACGCAGTATTTT	CASSDSQRTDTQYF
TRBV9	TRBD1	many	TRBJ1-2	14	TGTGCCAGCAGCGTAGGAGAGGGGGCCTATGGCTACACCTTC	CASSVGEGAYGYTF
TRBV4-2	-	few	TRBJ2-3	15	TGTGCCAGCAGCCAAGATAGGATATCCACAGATACGCAGTATTTT	CASSQDRISTDTQYF
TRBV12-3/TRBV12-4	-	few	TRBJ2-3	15	TGTGCCAGCATACCGACGCAGCGACCCACAGATACGCAGTATTTT	CASIPTQRPTDTQYF
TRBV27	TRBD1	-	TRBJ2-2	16	TGTGCCATCACGACCGTGGGACAGGGGGGAACCGGGGAGCTGTTTTTT	CAITTVGQGGTGELFF
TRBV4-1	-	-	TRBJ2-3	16	TGCGCCAGCAGCCAAGATGGGTCAGGAATCACAGATACGCAGTATTTT	CASSQDGSGITDTQYF
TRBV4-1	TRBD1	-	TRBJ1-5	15	TGCGCCAGCAGCAGACGGACAGGGGATTATCAGCCCCAGCATTTT	CASSRRTGDYQPQHF
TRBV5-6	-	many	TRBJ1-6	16	TGTGCCAGCAGCTTGGCCGGGAGCTCCTATAATTCACCCCTCCACTTT	CASSLAGSSYNSPLHF
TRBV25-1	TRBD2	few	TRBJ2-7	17	TGTGCCAGCAGTGAACCCGTTATAGCGGGAAACCACTACGAGCAGTACTTC	CASSEPVIAGNHYEQYF
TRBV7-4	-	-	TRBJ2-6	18	TGTGCCAGCAGCTTAAATCCGGGACACCTCTCTGGGGCCAACGTCCTGACTTTC	CASSLNPGHLSGANVLTF
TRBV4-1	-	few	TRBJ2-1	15	TGCGCCAGCAGCCAATTCATACCAGGAGGGAATGAGCAGTTCTTC	CASSQFIPGGNEQFF
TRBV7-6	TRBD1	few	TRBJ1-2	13	TGTGCCAGCACCGACAGGGCCGGCTATGGCTACACCTTC	CASTDRAGYGYTF
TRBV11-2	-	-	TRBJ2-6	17	TGTGCCAGCAGCTTAGGTCCGGGGCGGTCTGGGGCCAACGTCCTGACTTTC	CASSLGPGRSGANVLTF
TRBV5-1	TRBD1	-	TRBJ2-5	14	TGCGCCAGCAGCTGGGGGACAGGGGAAGAGACCCAGTACTTC	CASSWGTGEETQYF
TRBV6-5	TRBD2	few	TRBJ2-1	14	TGTGCCGCCAACGCAGGCGGGGGCTACAATGAGCAGTTCTTC	CAANAGGGYNEQFF